This TCR beta chain is from a study of OX40 agonist ivuxolimab in advanced cancers. Background on the study: Cohort: more than 75% men, mean age approximately 64, aged about 20 to 85.

Some clones are missing from TCRdb's copy, which holds only in-frame ones; the method was immunoSEQ multiplex PCR. The sample includes fewer than 45,000 clones, approximately 84% of them seen just once. With baseline, cycle 4 day 1, and cycle 7 day 1 as timepoints, blood was sampled. The material sequenced was CD4+ or CD8+ T cells sorted from blood, taken in a trial of the OX40 agonist ivuxolimab. The TCR originated in an adult with an advanced solid tumor such as melanoma, head and neck, liver or kidney cancer.

CDR3 amino acids: CASSIEEGRKQYF. CDR3 DNA sequence: TGTGCCAGTAGTATTGAGGAGGGACGTAAGCAGTACTTC. The chain is built from TRBV19 and TRBJ2-7, with D tentatively TRBD2 (6 bases). With 3 bases removed from V and 8 bases from J, the gap between germline ends came to 14 bases. The CDR3 sequence is 13 residues long. Germline V gene sequence: CDR1 LNHDA, CDR2 SQIVND (reference sequence).